This TCR beta chain derives from a study of neurological immune-mediated disorders. This clonotype was observed many times. Its matching antigen is unknown. For the unsorted libraries, 2 million PBMCs stored at -80 C served as input. The study's findings and limits: None of the CDR3 amino acid sequences in expanded clones turned up in more than one subject, which points to private repertoires in all groups.

The method for making cDNA was 5'RACE, and it used 10-nucleotide random UMIs. A single record per CDR3 protein comes from TCRdb applying MiXCR to the 5' RACE reads. The sample shows 45,000 to 50,000 distinct CDR3 sequences, 4.5% of them seen only once. The CDR3 totals 13 residues. CDR1 and CDR2 (germline): LGHDT, YNNKEL (reference sequence). V gave up 2 bases and J gave up 3 bases, with 5 bases separating them. The material sequenced was PBMCs. The V and J genes are TRBV3-1 and TRBJ2-1; D is unresolved. The receptor was derived from a woman aged 60 to 75 with multiple sclerosis. CDR3 coding DNA: TGTGCCAGCAGCCAAAATAGCTACAATGAGCAGTTCTTC. Amino acids: CASSQNSYNEQFF.